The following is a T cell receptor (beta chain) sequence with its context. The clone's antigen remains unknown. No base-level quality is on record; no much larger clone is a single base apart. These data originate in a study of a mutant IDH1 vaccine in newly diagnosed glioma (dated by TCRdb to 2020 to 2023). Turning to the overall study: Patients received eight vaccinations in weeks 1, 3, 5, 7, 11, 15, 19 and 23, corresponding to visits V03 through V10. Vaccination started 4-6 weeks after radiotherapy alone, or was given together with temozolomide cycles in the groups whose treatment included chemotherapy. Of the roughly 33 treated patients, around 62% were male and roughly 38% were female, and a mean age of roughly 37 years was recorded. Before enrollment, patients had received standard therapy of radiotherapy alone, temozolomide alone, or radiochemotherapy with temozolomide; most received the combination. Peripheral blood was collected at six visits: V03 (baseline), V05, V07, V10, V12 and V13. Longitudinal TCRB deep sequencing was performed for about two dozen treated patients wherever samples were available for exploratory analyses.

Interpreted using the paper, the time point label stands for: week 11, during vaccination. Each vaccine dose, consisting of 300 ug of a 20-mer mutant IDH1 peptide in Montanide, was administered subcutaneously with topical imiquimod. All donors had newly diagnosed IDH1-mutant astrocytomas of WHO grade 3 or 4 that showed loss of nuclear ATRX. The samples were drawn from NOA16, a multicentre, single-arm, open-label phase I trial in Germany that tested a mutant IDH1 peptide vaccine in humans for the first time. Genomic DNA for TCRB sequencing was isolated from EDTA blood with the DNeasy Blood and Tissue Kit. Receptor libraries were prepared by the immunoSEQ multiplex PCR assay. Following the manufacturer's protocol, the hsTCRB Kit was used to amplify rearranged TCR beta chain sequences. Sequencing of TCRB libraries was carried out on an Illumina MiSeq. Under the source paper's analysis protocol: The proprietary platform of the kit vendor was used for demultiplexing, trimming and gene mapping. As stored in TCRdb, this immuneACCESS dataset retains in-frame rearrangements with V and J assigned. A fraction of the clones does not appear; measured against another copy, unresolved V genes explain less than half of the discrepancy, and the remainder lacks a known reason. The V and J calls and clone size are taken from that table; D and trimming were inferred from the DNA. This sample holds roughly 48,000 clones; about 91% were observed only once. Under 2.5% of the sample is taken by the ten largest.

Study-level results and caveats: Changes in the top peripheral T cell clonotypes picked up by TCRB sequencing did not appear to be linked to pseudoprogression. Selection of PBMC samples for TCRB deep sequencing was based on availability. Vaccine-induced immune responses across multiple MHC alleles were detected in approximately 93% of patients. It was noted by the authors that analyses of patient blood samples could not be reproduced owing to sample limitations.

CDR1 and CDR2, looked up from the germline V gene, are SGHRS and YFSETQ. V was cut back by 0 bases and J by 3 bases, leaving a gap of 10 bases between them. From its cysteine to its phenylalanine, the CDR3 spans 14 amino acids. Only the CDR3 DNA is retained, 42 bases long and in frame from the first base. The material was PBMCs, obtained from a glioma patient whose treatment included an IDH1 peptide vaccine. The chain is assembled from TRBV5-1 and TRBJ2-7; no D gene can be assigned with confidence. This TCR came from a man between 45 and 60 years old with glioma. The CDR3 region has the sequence CASSLGGGNYEQYF. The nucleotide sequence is TGCGCCAGCAGCTTGGGCGGTGGGAACTACGAGCAGTACTTC.